What follows is one T cell receptor (beta chain) and its context. Its matching antigen is unknown. Clones were read by immunoSEQ multiplex PCR, and TCRdb kept only the in-frame ones, dropping some. The sample consists of under 110,000 clones, 92% of them appearing once. This sample is part of a study of siplizumab effects on memory and regulatory T cells. The CDR3 totals 14 residues. Trimming cost V 5 bases and J 7 bases; bases outside gene matches: 8. Germline V lookup: CDR1 SEHNR, CDR2 FQNEAQ (reference sequence). Study-wide results and limits: Naive T cells looked more diverse than memory cells and looked like major alloresponse contributors. Phenotypic classification as naive or memory proved unattainable for roughly 75-97% of proliferating CD4+ or CD8+ clones.

This receptor was taken from a human donor in good health. What was sequenced was non-Treg CD4+ T cells sorted from blood. The chain joins TRBV7-9 to TRBJ2-1, with TRBD2 matching over 7 bases. The DNA of the CDR3 is TGTGCCAGCAGCCCCCGGGCTAGCGGAAATGAGCAGTTCTTC. Its translation is CASSPRASGNEQFF.